Here is one T cell receptor (beta chain) with its context. No antigen is known for it. The source of the sample is a study of shared clonotypes between healthy human individuals. Study-level results: Clonotypes which were not shared had lower generation probabilities than clonotypes that all four donors shared.

Clones were read by immunoSEQ multiplex PCR, and TCRdb kept only the in-frame ones, dropping some. The data show approximately 1.9 million clones, with 80% to 95% seen just once and approximately 1.7% held by the top ten. Selected positively for CCR7 and CD45RO-negative, naive CD8 cells excluded terminally differentiated effector memory CD45RA+ cells. There were only Caucasian adults among the donors, and all lived in Nashville, Tennessee. V was shortened by 3 bases and J by 4 bases, with 16 bases between the two germline ends. In germline, CDR1 is MDHEN, CDR2 SYDVKM. The CDR3 consists of 15 residues.

J is TRBJ2-7 and V is TRBV28; D might be TRBD1 (5 bases). The clonotype originates from a man between 18 and 35 years old in good health. Some clones in this sample may be carry-over from other donors' samples. Sequencing input: naive CD8+ T cells from PBMCs. CDR3 sequence: CASSFLQDEYYEQYF. Here the CDR3 DNA reads TGTGCCAGCAGTTTTTTACAGGACGAGTATTACGAGCAGTACTTC.